Below, 2 T cell receptor beta chains from the same sample are listed, as sequenced in a study of molecular identifiers for immune sequencing clone quantification. From the PCR reads, TCRdb called clonotypes with MiXCR, one entry per CDR3 protein. The sample includes roughly 50,000 distinct CDR3 sequences, approximately 25% of them seen just once. Input material: naive CD8+ T cells from blood, with Jurkat cell RNA spiked in. Described subset: FACS-sorted CD8+CD4-CCR7+CD45RA+ naive T cells. The receptors here all came from a human donor in good health. Some libraries in this study had Jurkat cell RNA spiked in.

This clonotype was observed many times. The chain has TRBV7-9 and TRBJ1-1; possible D gene TRBD1, 6 bases. The V end was cut by 4 bases, the J end by 10 bases, with 16 bases between. There are 13 residues in the CDR3. Germline V lookup: CDR1 SEHNR, CDR2 FQNEAQ (reference sequence). The CDR3 is CASSSRGGRSAFF. The DNA of the CDR3 is TGTGCCAGCAGCTCTAGGGGGGGGCGGTCAGCTTTCTTT.

Worth noting for this clonotype: Germline is not matched at one junction end, which may reflect a read error. This chain joins TRBV7-9 and TRBJ2-3, with 12 bases fitting TRBD2. CDR1 and CDR2 from the germline V gene are SEHNR and FQNEAQ (reference sequence). The CDR3 extends over 16 amino acids. The CDR3 region is CACSDGTSGSTDTQYF. In nucleotides, the CDR3 is TGTGCCTGCAGCGATGGGACTAGCGGGAGCACAGATACGCAGTATTTT.